This TCR beta chain was observed in a study of technical replicates of blood from a handful of donors. Clones were read by immunoSEQ multiplex PCR, and TCRdb kept only the in-frame ones, dropping some. The sample shows some 87,000 clones, about 97% of them seen only once. The sample was T cells isolated from PBMCs. The clonotype comes from a human donor in good health.

CDR3 in DNA: TGTGCCAGCAGTTCCTACTCGGGAGAGCAGAGACAGTTCTTC. This codes for CASSSYSGEQRQFF. V usage is TRBV6-6 and J usage is TRBJ2-1; TRBD2 is a possible D gene (6 bases). Trimming removed 4 bases from V and 13 bases from J, with 20 bases in between. There are 14 residues in the CDR3. CDR1 is MNHNY, CDR2 SVGAGI, per germline (reference sequence).